One sample yielded the 24 T cell receptor beta chains listed below, sequenced in a study of T cell clonotyping in hematopoietic cell transplantation. Assay used: immunoSEQ multiplex PCR; TCRdb lists only in-frame clones, some missing. The data contain around 15,000 clones, more than 60% of them singletons. The sequencing here drew on PBMCs, taken 30 days after allogeneic stem cell transplant. The receptors shown here come from a male patient aged 50 to 60 who had an allogeneic stem cell transplant from an unrelated donor, so T cells may come from the graft donor. Some clones in this sample may be carry-over from other donors' samples.

The chain links TRBV6-1 to TRBJ1-2, with D hard to call. Trimming pared 8 bases from V and 4 bases from J, leaving 8 bases between. The CDR3 extends over 11 amino acids. Per germline, CDR1 MNHNS and CDR2 SASEGT. The CDR3 is CASGSGYGYTF. Here the CDR3 DNA reads TGTGCCAGCGGGTCGGGCTATGGCTACACCTTC.

This clone was picked up a small number of times. The chain employs TRBV30 and TRBJ1-2; possible D gene TRBD1, 6 bases. The CDR3 consists of 11 residues. The germline CDR1 and CDR2 sequences are GTSNPN and SVGIG (reference sequence). V lost 6 bases and J lost 4, with 9 bases in between. CDR3 sequence (DNA): TGTGCCTGCGGACAGTCCTATGGCTACACCTTC. Residues: CACGQSYGYTF.

J is TRBJ1-4 and V is TRBV30, with unresolved D. The CDR3 loop spans 14 amino acids. Germline CDR1 GTSNPN, CDR2 SVGIG (reference sequence). Deletions cut 0 bases from V and 5 bases from J, with 10 bases between. The CDR3 DNA reads TGTGCCTGGAGTGTACAGCCGCTGAATGAAAAACTGTTTTTT. It encodes CAWSVQPLNEKLFF.

A remark on this clone: The junction differs from germline at one of its ends, possibly a read error. The chain uses TRBV28 and TRBJ2-7; D tentatively fits TRBD1 or TRBD2 (5 bases each). The CDR3 contains 12 residues. Germline CDR1 is MDHEN and CDR2 is SYDVKM. The CDR3 DNA follows: TGTGCCAGCAGTTGGGGGTCCTCCGAGCAGTACTTC. This translates into CASSWGSSEQYF.

This chain uses TRBV30 with TRBJ2-2; TRBD1 might be the D (6 bases). Germline V CDR1 and CDR2: GTSNPN, SVGIG (reference sequence). V lost 0 bases to trimming and J lost 6 bases, with 14 bases between them. This CDR3 contains 15 residues. CDR3 protein: CAWSVPGHKAGELFF. The CDR3 nucleotides read TGTGCCTGGAGTGTTCCGGGACATAAGGCCGGGGAGCTGTTTTTT.

This clone was detected only once. The chain combines TRBV28 with TRBJ2-7; possible D gene TRBD1, 6 bases. This CDR3 spans 14 amino acids. Germline assignment: CDR1 MDHEN and CDR2 SYDVKM. Trimming removed 4 bases at V and 2 bases at J, with 12 bases between. The CDR3 bases are TGTGCCAGCAGTTCCGGACAGCCCCCCTACGAGCAGTACTTC. Its protein is CASSSGQPPYEQYF.

This chain joins TRBV20-1 and TRBJ1-1; D ambiguous. Germline V CDR1 and CDR2: DFQATT, SNEGSKA (reference sequence). The CDR3 is made up of 11 amino acids. V shed 3 bases and J shed 10 bases, with 12 bases lying between them. The CDR3, as DNA: TGCAGTGCTAGTGGGTTACAAGGAGCTTTCTTT. Its translation: CSASGLQGAFF.

V gene TRBV6-5 combines with J gene TRBJ2-1; 13 bases agree with TRBD2. Losses at the gene ends were 4 bases for V and 10 bases for J; bases not matched to a gene: 10. Germline-derived CDR1 and CDR2 are MNHEY and SVGAGI. This CDR3 region has 16 residues. The CDR3 reads CASSLTGTSGTPEQFF. The CDR3 DNA follows: TGTGCCAGCAGTTTAACCGGGACTAGCGGGACCCCGGAGCAGTTCTTC.

The V and J genes are TRBV2 and TRBJ2-7, with unresolved D. CDR1 and CDR2 (germline): SNHLY, FYNNEI. The CDR3 is 12 residues long. Trimming removed 5 bases from V and 6 bases from J, with 11 bases in between. CDR3: CASSNHKGEQYF. The DNA of the CDR3 is TGTGCCAGCAGTAACCATAAAGGCGAGCAGTACTTC. Drawing the rest from reference TRBV2 and TRBJ2-7, the complete variable domain is EPEVTQTPSHQVTQMGQEVILRCVPISNHLYFYWYRQILGQKVEFLVSFYNNEISEKSEIFDDQFSVERPDGSNFTLKIRSTKLEDSAMYFCASSNHKGEQYFGPGTRLTVT.

The rearrangement links TRBV6-5 to TRBJ1-6; a possible D gene is TRBD1 (5 bases). The CDR3 covers 14 residues. V was pared by 6 bases and J by 10 bases, with 16 bases between. CDR1 and CDR2 (germline): MNHEY, SVGAGI. CDR3 bases: TGTGCCAGCAGATCAATCGGGGGTCCGTCACCCCTCCACTTT. Protein sequence: CASRSIGGPSPLHF.

V and J are TRBV25-1 and TRBJ1-2, with D unclear. Trimming stripped 4 bases from V and 4 bases from J, with 7 bases between. In germline, CDR1 is MGHDK, CDR2 SYGVNS. The CDR3 totals 12 residues. CDR3 DNA: TGTGCCAGCAGTGCCCAGTCCTATGGCTACACCTTC. Translated, it gives CASSAQSYGYTF.

The chain recombines TRBV5-1 with TRBJ1-1; TRBD1 matches at 7 bases. This CDR3 spans 15 amino acids. Germline CDR1 SGHRS, CDR2 YFSETQ. V was clipped by 4 bases and J by 1 base; unmatched bases: 7. CDR3 amino acids: CASSVTGLKNTEAFF. The CDR3 region has the DNA TGCGCCAGCAGCGTGACAGGGTTGAAGAACACTGAAGCTTTCTTT.

The chain links TRBV30 to TRBJ1-5; TRBD1 is a possible D gene (6 bases). V was pared by 0 bases and J by 2 bases, with 20 bases between. This CDR3 region has 18 residues. Germline lookup yields CDR1 GTSNPN and CDR2 SVGIG (reference sequence). For the CDR3, the DNA is TGTGCCTGGAGTGTAGATGACGCACAACAGGGCGGCAATCAGCCCCAGCATTTT. Translating it yields CAWSVDDAQQGGNQPQHF.

The chain is built from TRBV6-5 and TRBJ1-5, with TRBD1 as a possible D gene (5 bases). This CDR3 is 12 amino acids long. Looked up from germline, CDR1 is MNHEY and CDR2 is SVGAGI. V shed 5 bases and J shed 11 bases, with 13 bases lying between them. CDR3 sequence: CASSHRSGAQHF. CDR3 nucleotides: TGTGCCAGCAGTCACAGGTCCGGGGCCCAGCATTTT.

This clone was counted between two and nine times. This chain joins TRBV5-6 and TRBJ1-5, with D tentatively TRBD1 (5 bases). CDR3 length: 13 residues. Deletions cut 0 bases from V and 6 bases from J, with 7 bases between. Germline assignment: CDR1 SGHDT and CDR2 YYEEEE. CDR3 nucleotides: TGTGCCAGCAGCTTGGCAAGGGGTCAGCCCCAGCATTTT. Protein: CASSLARGQPQHF.

This clone has more than one count but fewer than ten. This chain uses TRBV19 with TRBJ1-2, with D unclear. This CDR3 spans 11 amino acids. V gave up 10 bases and J gave up 4 bases, with 10 bases separating them. Germline V lookup: CDR1 LNHDA, CDR2 SQIVND (reference sequence). CDR3 protein: CATRVPYGYTF. Written as DNA, the CDR3 is TGTGCCACTCGTGTCCCCTATGGCTACACCTTC.

The V and J genes are TRBV5-4 and TRBJ2-2; D gene ambiguous. Between the trimmed V and J ends, which lost 0 bases and 3 bases, there was a span of 9 bases. The CDR3 covers 15 residues. CDR1 SGHNT and CDR2 YYREEE come from the germline V gene (reference sequence). The CDR3 DNA is TGTGCCAGCAGCTTGGGCCAGCTACACACCGGGGAGCTGTTTTTT. It specifies CASSLGQLHTGELFF.

Comments on this clone: Distinct nucleotide sequences in the sample also encode this CDR3. V usage is TRBV5-6 and J usage is TRBJ1-1; D not certain. Germline CDR1 and CDR2: SGHDT and YYEEEE. Trimming stripped 2 bases from V and 1 base from J, with 6 bases between. This CDR3 region has 13 residues. In nucleotides, the CDR3 is TGTGCCAGCAGCTTTTCGGGGAACACTGAAGCTTTCTTT. This encodes CASSFSGNTEAFF.

This chain joins TRBV19 and TRBJ1-6; D unresolved. Per the germline V gene, CDR1 is LNHDA and CDR2 is SQIVND (reference sequence). CDR3 length: 13 amino acids. Trimming took off 7 bases at V and 7 bases at J, with 11 bases between the two ends. The CDR3 spells CASKPPGNSPLHF. The CDR3 DNA reads TGTGCCAGTAAACCCCCGGGGAATTCACCCCTCCACTTT.

The gene calls are TRBV7-9 and TRBJ1-4; D remains ambiguous. Deletions cut 5 bases from V and 7 bases from J, with 14 bases between. CDR1 and CDR2 (germline): SEHNR, FQNEAQ (reference sequence). The CDR3 length is 14 residues. The CDR3: CASSRAGFGEKLFF. The CDR3 region has the DNA TGTGCCAGCAGCCGAGCAGGTTTCGGTGAAAAACTGTTTTTT.

The chain recombines TRBV28 with TRBJ2-1; no definite D call. This CDR3 contains 16 residues. The ends were cut back, 1 base at V and 1 base at J, with 11 bases in the middle. Looked up from germline, CDR1 is MDHEN and CDR2 is SYDVKM. In DNA, the CDR3 is TGTGCCAGCAGTTTATATGGGTTTTCGTCCTACAATGAGCAGTTCTTC. Its protein is CASSLYGFSSYNEQFF.

V usage is TRBV30 and J usage is TRBJ2-7; D is possibly TRBD2 (6 bases). V lost 3 bases and J lost 3, with 15 bases in between. CDR1 and CDR2 (germline): GTSNPN, SVGIG (reference sequence). CDR3 length equals 14 residues. Here the CDR3 DNA reads TGTGCCTGGAGCGTAAGGCTAGCGAGCTACGAGCAGTACTTC. Protein: CAWSVRLASYEQYF.

V usage is TRBV9 and J usage is TRBJ1-1, with D hard to call. V lost 3 bases to trimming and J lost 5 bases, with 11 bases between them. Germline V gene sequence: CDR1 SGDLS, CDR2 YYNGEE. The CDR3 consists of 13 residues. The CDR3 loop is CASSGLLGTEAFF. DNA of the CDR3: TGTGCCAGCAGCGGGCTTTTAGGTACTGAAGCTTTCTTT.

The V and J genes are TRBV27 and TRBJ1-1; TRBD1 aligns across 7 bases. The CDR3 contains 13 residues. The V segment lost 4 bases and the J segment 12 bases; nucleotides outside the gene matches: 11. Germline CDR1 is MNHEY and CDR2 is SMNVEV (reference sequence). In nucleotides, the CDR3 is TGTGCCAGCAGTTCCCGTTCTGACAGGGTGACTTTCTTT. This sequence encodes CASSSRSDRVTFF.